This T cell receptor (beta chain) was recovered during a study of T cells in Graves' hyperthyroidism and ophthalmopathy. Study outcomes and limitations: With a median lead of about six months before onset, the model predicted ophthalmopathy. A 13 V-J signature model discriminated ophthalmopathy versus stable hyperthyroidism. Most clonotypes expanded in the thyroid (above 0.001) were also present in blood.

The V gene lost 3 bases and the J gene lost 4 bases, with 12 bases spanning the gap. Germline CDR1 reads SQVTM; CDR2 reads ANQGSEA. CDR3 size: 13 residues. The sample holds many counts of this clonotype. Its antigen remains unidentified. Regions amplified from RNA transcripts were the TCR beta CDR3 regions. Initially, a first-round RT-PCR of the TCR CDR3 employed the HTBI primer set. One entry per CDR3 protein, called by TCRdb with MiXCR from the multiplex PCR reads. The sample carries 600,000 or so distinct CDR3 sequences, 35% to 55% recorded once. What was sequenced was peripheral blood or thyroid tissue (not recorded which). The V gene is TRBV29-1, the J gene TRBJ1-2; D uncertain. This sequence was found in a woman aged 18-35 years with Graves' hyperthyroidism. For the CDR3, the DNA is TGCAGCGTTGAGCGGACCGGGGTCTATGGCTACACCTTC. Translating gives CSVERTGVYGYTF.